This entry is about one TCR beta chain. Sequencing used immunoSEQ multiplex PCR; TCRdb keeps in-frame clones, though not all of them. The sample has 25,000 to 40,000 clones, 80% seen once. Time point meaning: after neoadjuvant nivolumab, at surgical resection. These newly diagnosed stage II-IVA oral cavity squamous cell carcinoma patients had no prior systemic or radiation treatment. Cohort: HPV-negative, locally advanced oral cavity squamous cell carcinoma patients. The record originates from a study of neoadjuvant anti-PD-1 for oral cavity cancer. At the level of the study: Patients without progression got a fourth dose around day 43.

Trimming took 3 bases from V and 1 from J; bases not matched to a gene: 6. This CDR3 is 16 amino acids long. Per the germline V gene, CDR1 is SGHDN and CDR2 is FVKESK. The sample consisted of PBMCs, taken after nivolumab (anti-PD-1) treatment. The receptor's source is a person between 40 and 80 years old with oral cavity squamous cell carcinoma. V and J are TRBV14 and TRBJ1-3; 7 positions agree with TRBD1. Here the CDR3 reads CASSHVQGPSGNTIYF. The CDR3 coding sequence is TGTGCCAGCAGCCATGTACAGGGGCCATCTGGAAACACCATATATTTT.